The 30 T cell receptor beta chains below come from one sample, sequenced in a study of regulatory T cells in long-lasting Graves disease. To make TCR beta libraries, researchers used iRepertoire HTBI primers and Arm-PCR of CDR3 regions. From the multiplex PCR reads, TCRdb called clonotypes with MiXCR, one entry per CDR3 protein. The sample includes roughly 400,000 distinct CDR3 sequences, around 20% of them seen just once. Time point defined: persistent/refractory GD, antithyroid drugs over 5 years with positive TRAb. With RNA extracted from PBMCs as input, the TCR library was made. Here the sequenced sample was peripheral blood mononuclear cells (PBMCs), taken when the disease was refractory, from a patient treated with antithyroid drugs. These receptors came from a female donor with Graves disease.

This clonotype has a handful of counts. This chain links TRBV5-4 with TRBJ2-5; TRBD2 matches at 7 bases. The V gene's germline CDR1 is SGHNT and CDR2 YYREEE (reference sequence). With 0 bases clipped from V and 3 bases from J, the junction kept 8 bases outside the gene matches. This CDR3 has 16 residues. The CDR3 here is CASSLVGASGEETQYF. The DNA of the CDR3 is TGTGCCAGCAGCTTGGTTGGGGCTAGCGGAGAAGAGACCCAGTACTTC.

This clonotype was observed at least ten times. The rearrangement links TRBV7-2 to TRBJ2-4; D is unresolved. Trimming pared 2 bases from V and 5 bases from J, leaving 7 bases between. Germline-derived CDR1 and CDR2 are SGHTA and FQGNSA. The CDR3 has 13 residues. The CDR3 loop is CASSLYNENIQYF. The CDR3 DNA sequence: TGTGCCAGCAGCTTATACAATGAAAACATTCAGTACTTC.

This clonotype was counted a single time. This may be a read error: a much more frequent sequence differs by one nucleotide. The chain recombines TRBV15 with TRBJ2-5; 8 bases agree with TRBD2. The CDR3 is 13 residues long. CDR1 and CDR2 (germline): LNHNV, YYDKDF (reference sequence). The CDR3 sequence: CATSGTRRETRYF. The CDR3 DNA sequence: TGTGCCACCAGCGGGACTAGAAGAGAGACCCGGTACTTC.

In its sample, this clonotype was seen many times. V and J are TRBV7-3 and TRBJ2-2; D uncertain. Trimming shortened V by 2 bases and J by 8 bases, and 9 bases separated the two germline ends. The CDR3 is made up of 13 amino acids. CDR1 and CDR2 from the germline V gene are SGHTA and FQGTGA. CDR3 nucleotide sequence: TGTGCCAGCAGCTTAGGCTCGTCAGGGGAGCTGTTTTTT. It yields the protein CASSLGSSGELFF. Based on the CDR3 plus reference TRBV7-3 and TRBJ2-2, the full variable domain is GAGVSQTPSNKVTEKGKYVELRCDPISGHTALYWYRQSLGQGPEFLIYFQGTGAADDSGLPNDRFFAVRPEGSVSTLKIQRTERGDSAVYLCASSLGSSGELFFGEGSRLTVL.

In this sample, this clonotype turned up a few times. This chain joins TRBV6-2 or TRBV6-3 and TRBJ1-2; 9 nucleotides match TRBD1. V shed 4 bases, J shed 3 bases, and the junction held 6 bases outside the gene matches. Germline V gene lookup returns CDR1 MNHEY and CDR2 SVGEGT. The CDR3 is 15 residues long. The CDR3 is CASSSGTGYHYGYTF. The CDR3 bases are TGTGCCAGCAGTTCAGGGACAGGGTACCACTATGGCTACACCTTC.

A word on this clonotype: A much larger clone lies a single base off, so this may be a read error. The chain has TRBV30 and TRBJ1-1, with 8 bases identical to TRBD1. CDR1 is GTSNPN, CDR2 SVGIG, per germline (reference sequence). V shed 2 bases and J 0 bases; nucleotides not matched to a gene: 2. The CDR3 has 14 amino acids. CDR3 residues: CAWSPGQVNTEAFF. The CDR3 nucleotides read TGTGCCTGGAGTCCGGGACAGGTGAACACTGAAGCTTTCTTT. The complete variable domain, with remaining parts taken from reference TRBV30 and TRBJ1-1, reads SQTIHQWPATLVQPVGSPLSLECTVEGTSNPNLYWYRQAAGRGLQLLFYSVGIGQISSEVPQNLSASRPQDRQFILSSKKLLLSDSGFYLCAWSPGQVNTEAFFGQGTRLTVV.

The chain links TRBV10-3 to TRBJ2-4; weak D call: TRBD2 (5 bases). Trimming took off 3 bases at V and 8 bases at J, with 11 bases between the two ends. This CDR3 comprises 13 residues. CDR1 and CDR2 from the germline V gene are ENHRY and SYGVKD. The CDR3: CAISDPTGDIQYF. DNA of the CDR3: TGTGCCATCAGTGACCCAACCGGGGACATTCAGTACTTC.

This clonotype was observed at least ten times. The genes are TRBV28 and TRBJ1-5, with unresolved D. Trimming removed 6 bases at V and 0 bases at J, with 15 bases between. The CDR3 contains 16 residues. Germline CDR1 MDHEN, CDR2 SYDVKM. Written as DNA, the CDR3 is TGTGCCAGCAGGAACGCGGTTGAGGATAGCAATCAGCCCCAGCATTTT. This encodes CASRNAVEDSNQPQHF.

The chain uses TRBV6-2 or TRBV6-3 and TRBJ2-1; TRBD2 matches 13 bases. V dropped 5 bases and J dropped 6; count of bases not matched to a gene: 7. There are 16 residues in the CDR3. CDR1 MNHEY and CDR2 SVGEGT come from the germline V gene. The CDR3 DNA is TGTGCCAGCAGTGAATATAGACTAGCGGGAGGCAATGAGCAGTTCTTC. It yields the protein CASSEYRLAGGNEQFF.

The chain has TRBV5-1 and TRBJ2-5; D is possibly TRBD1 (6 bases). V lost 4 bases, J lost 1 base, and 17 bases lay in between. The CDR3 is 16 amino acids. Germline V gene data show CDR1 as SGHRS and CDR2 as YFSETQ. In nucleotides, the CDR3 is TGCGCCAGCAGCCCCACTCGGGACATATCCCAAGAGACCCAGTACTTC. It translates to CASSPTRDISQETQYF. Full variable domain (rest looked up from reference TRBV5-1 and TRBJ2-5): KAGVTQTPRYLIKTRGQQVTLSCSPISGHRSVSWYQQTPGQGLQFLFEYFSETQRNKGNFPGRFSGRQFSNSRSEMNVSTLELGDSALYLCASSPTRDISQETQYFGPGTRLLVL.

This clonotype was seen repeatedly, ten times or more. A read error may produce the germline difference seen at one junction end. V usage is TRBV7-8 and J usage is TRBJ2-7, with a weak D call TRBD1 (6 bases). Germline V gives CDR1 SGHVS, CDR2 FQNEAQ. The CDR3 contains 13 residues. In DNA, the CDR3 is TGCGCCAGCAGCTTGGGAGCAGGGGACGAGCAGTACTTC. This translates into CASSLGAGDEQYF.

This chain links TRBV12-5 with TRBJ1-1, with a possible D match to TRBD1 (5 bases). Looked up from germline, CDR1 is LGHNT and CDR2 is FRNRAP. V gave up 2 bases and J gave up 8 bases, with 15 bases separating them. This CDR3 contains 14 residues. Written as DNA, the CDR3 is TGTGCTAGTGGTTTGTTATCTTTGGGGCCCGAAGCTTTCTTT. This translates into CASGLLSLGPEAFF.

The table lists this clonotype with many counts. The chain employs TRBV20-1 and TRBJ2-7; 10 bases map to TRBD1. Trimming removed 3 bases from V and 12 bases from J; junction bases left unmatched: 5. The CDR3 has 11 residues. The germline V gene encodes CDR1 DFQATT and CDR2 SNEGSKA (reference sequence). The CDR3 DNA reads as TGCAGTGCTAGTTTGGGACAGGGGTCGTACTTC. Amino acids: CSASLGQGSYF.

This clonotype was seen just once. The gene calls are TRBV6-2 or TRBV6-3 and TRBJ2-1; TRBD1 is a possible D gene (6 bases). CDR3 length equals 13 residues. The germline V gene has CDR1 MNHEY and CDR2 SVGEGT. V was clipped by 7 bases and J by 4 bases, with 11 bases between them. In DNA, the CDR3 is TGTGCCAGCATCGGAGGACAGTACAATGAGCAGTTCTTC. Its protein is CASIGGQYNEQFF.

The chain recombines TRBV19 with TRBJ2-7; tentative D call: TRBD2 (6 bases). Trimming cost V 3 bases and J 6 bases, with 18 bases left between them. The CDR3 has 15 amino acids. In germline, CDR1 is LNHDA, CDR2 SQIVND (reference sequence). Here the CDR3 reads CASSIETSGIGEQYF. The CDR3 DNA is TGTGCCAGTAGTATCGAGACTAGTGGGATAGGCGAGCAGTACTTC.

This clonotype was recorded at least ten times. This chain joins TRBV29-1 and TRBJ1-2; the D gene is possibly TRBD1 (5 bases). The germline gives CDR1 SQVTM, CDR2 ANQGSEA. V was pared by 1 base and J by 8 bases, with 14 bases between. The CDR3 is 13 amino acids. CDR3 DNA sequence: TGCAGCGTTGAAGGTGGGGCCTGGGAAGGCTACACCTTC. Translated, it gives CSVEGGAWEGYTF.

This clonotype has at least ten counts. This chain connects TRBV7-2 to TRBJ2-7; tentatively, D is TRBD1 (5 bases). Between the trimmed V and J ends, which lost 0 bases and 9 bases, there was a span of 12 bases. Germline V gene sequence: CDR1 SGHTA, CDR2 FQGNSA. CDR3 size: 13 residues. CDR3 sequence reads: CASSLAHTGLQYF. CDR3 nucleotides: TGTGCCAGCAGCTTAGCTCATACAGGATTGCAGTACTTC.

There are a few counts of this clonotype. The chain links TRBV15 to TRBJ2-7; 9 positions agree with TRBD2. The J segment lost 2 bases and the V segment lost 8 bases, leaving 7 bases of the junction unmatched. CDR1 LNHNV and CDR2 YYDKDF come from the germline V gene (reference sequence). CDR3 size: 14 residues. For the CDR3, the DNA is TGTGCCACCTCAGCGGGGGGAAGCGCCTACGAGCAGTACTTC. Translating gives CATSAGGSAYEQYF.

The V gene is TRBV29-1, the J gene TRBJ1-1, with 8 bases matching TRBD1. The CDR3 has 14 amino acids. Germline CDR1 is SQVTM and CDR2 is ANQGSEA. With V trimmed by 3 bases and J by 5 bases, 8 bases remained unmatched. The CDR3 DNA sequence: TGCAGCGTTGACGAGACAGGGGCAAGAACTGAAGCTTTCTTT. It translates to CSVDETGARTEAFF.

On this clonotype: Germline is not matched at one junction end, which may reflect a read error. V is TRBV5-5 and J is TRBJ2-5; tentative D call: TRBD1 (7 bases). This CDR3 spans 16 amino acids. From germline, CDR1 is SGHKS and CDR2 YYEKEE (reference sequence). In nucleotides, the CDR3 is TGTGCCAGCAGCTGGGGGGACAGTGCCGCGCGCGAGACCCACTACTTC. The encoded protein is CASSWGDSAARETHYF.

This clonotype has only a few counts. The V gene is TRBV7-9, the J gene TRBJ2-5; 12 positions agree with TRBD2. Per germline, CDR1 SEHNR and CDR2 FQNEAQ (reference sequence). The CDR3 has 15 residues. Unmatched junction bases numbered 7, after V lost 5 bases and J lost 6 bases. The CDR3 nucleotides read TGTGCCAGCAGCCTCCTAGCGGGAGGGCCGAAGACCCAGTACTTC. Translating it yields CASSLLAGGPKTQYF.

There are a few counts of this clonotype. The genes are TRBV12-3 or TRBV12-4 and TRBJ2-3; no clear D gene. The V gene lost 4 bases and the J gene lost 0 bases, with 11 bases spanning the gap. This CDR3 comprises 15 residues. CDR3 loop: CASSSGLTSTDTQYF. CDR3 in DNA: TGTGCCAGCAGTTCTGGATTAACTAGCACAGATACGCAGTATTTT.

This clonotype has at least ten counts. The chain is built from TRBV6-9 and TRBJ1-2; 7 bases are a match to TRBD1. With 4 bases clipped from V and 6 bases from J, the junction kept 5 bases outside the gene matches. Per germline, CDR1 MNHGY and CDR2 SVAAGI. The CDR3 spans 13 residues. The chain's CDR3 is CASSSTGYDGYTF. DNA for the CDR3: TGTGCCAGCAGTTCGACAGGGTACGATGGCTACACCTTC.

The DNA for the CDR3 is TGTGCCAGCAGCTCCCTGGGTACGGTGCGGGCGAACCAAGAGACCCAGTACTTC. As protein: CASSSLGTVRANQETQYF. The chain employs TRBV13 and TRBJ2-5, with a weak D call TRBD2 (5 bases). CDR3 length equals 18 residues. The germline gives CDR1 PRHDT, CDR2 FYEKMQ (reference sequence). Between the trimmed V and J ends, which lost 4 bases and 0 bases, there was a span of 21 bases.

This clonotype showed up many times. The chain couples TRBV2 to TRBJ1-2; weak D call: TRBD1 (5 bases). The CDR3 spans 14 residues. The V end was cut by 2 bases, the J end by 2 bases, with 9 bases between. Germline loops: CDR1 SNHLY, CDR2 FYNNEI. As DNA, the CDR3 is TGTGCCAGCAGTGAAAACAGGCAAAACTATGGCTACACCTTC. As protein: CASSENRQNYGYTF.

The V and J genes are TRBV7-3 and TRBJ1-1; D not certain. Germline V gene lookup returns CDR1 SGHTA and CDR2 FQGTGA. With 4 bases removed from V and 10 bases from J, the gap between germline ends came to 19 bases. The CDR3 has 14 residues. The CDR3 region is CASSSISTLGIAFF. DNA of the CDR3: TGTGCCAGCAGCTCTATATCCACGCTAGGTATAGCTTTCTTT.

V usage is TRBV7-3 and J usage is TRBJ2-2, with D perhaps being TRBD1 or TRBD2 (5 bases each). The length of the CDR3 is 16 residues. Germline CDR1 and CDR2: SGHTA and FQGTGA. V gave up 2 bases and J gave up 0 bases, with 10 bases separating them. The CDR3 nucleotides read TGTGCCAGCAGCTTAGATGGGACCCCGAACACCGGGGAGCTGTTTTTT. Its translation: CASSLDGTPNTGELFF.

CDR3 residues: CASSDINQPQHF. CDR3 nucleotides: TGTGCCAGCAGTGATATAAATCAGCCCCAGCATTTT. V gene TRBV6-1 combines with J gene TRBJ1-5; D not resolved. The CDR3 spans 12 residues. Trimming removed 3 bases at V and 4 bases at J, with 4 bases between. The germline gives CDR1 MNHNS, CDR2 SASEGT.

With respect to this clonotype: It may be a read error: a sequence one base away is much more abundant. The chain couples TRBV20-1 to TRBJ2-5; D not certain. The CDR3 is made up of 14 amino acids. Germline assignment: CDR1 DFQATT and CDR2 SNEGSKA (reference sequence). V was clipped by 3 bases and J by 5 bases, with 16 bases between them. CDR3 coding DNA: TGCAGTGCTAGGTCGGCGTCCTGGTCGGAGACCCAGTACTTC. Amino acids: CSARSASWSETQYF.

This clonotype was seen a few times. This chain links TRBV19 with TRBJ1-2; TRBD1 matches at 7 bases. Germline-derived CDR1 and CDR2 are LNHDA and SQIVND (reference sequence). This CDR3 is 14 amino acids long. V shed 7 bases and J 5 bases; nucleotides not matched to a gene: 10. The CDR3 nucleotides read TGTGCCAGTACCCCTGGACAGGTCTCGTATGGCTACACCTTC. Amino acids: CASTPGQVSYGYTF.